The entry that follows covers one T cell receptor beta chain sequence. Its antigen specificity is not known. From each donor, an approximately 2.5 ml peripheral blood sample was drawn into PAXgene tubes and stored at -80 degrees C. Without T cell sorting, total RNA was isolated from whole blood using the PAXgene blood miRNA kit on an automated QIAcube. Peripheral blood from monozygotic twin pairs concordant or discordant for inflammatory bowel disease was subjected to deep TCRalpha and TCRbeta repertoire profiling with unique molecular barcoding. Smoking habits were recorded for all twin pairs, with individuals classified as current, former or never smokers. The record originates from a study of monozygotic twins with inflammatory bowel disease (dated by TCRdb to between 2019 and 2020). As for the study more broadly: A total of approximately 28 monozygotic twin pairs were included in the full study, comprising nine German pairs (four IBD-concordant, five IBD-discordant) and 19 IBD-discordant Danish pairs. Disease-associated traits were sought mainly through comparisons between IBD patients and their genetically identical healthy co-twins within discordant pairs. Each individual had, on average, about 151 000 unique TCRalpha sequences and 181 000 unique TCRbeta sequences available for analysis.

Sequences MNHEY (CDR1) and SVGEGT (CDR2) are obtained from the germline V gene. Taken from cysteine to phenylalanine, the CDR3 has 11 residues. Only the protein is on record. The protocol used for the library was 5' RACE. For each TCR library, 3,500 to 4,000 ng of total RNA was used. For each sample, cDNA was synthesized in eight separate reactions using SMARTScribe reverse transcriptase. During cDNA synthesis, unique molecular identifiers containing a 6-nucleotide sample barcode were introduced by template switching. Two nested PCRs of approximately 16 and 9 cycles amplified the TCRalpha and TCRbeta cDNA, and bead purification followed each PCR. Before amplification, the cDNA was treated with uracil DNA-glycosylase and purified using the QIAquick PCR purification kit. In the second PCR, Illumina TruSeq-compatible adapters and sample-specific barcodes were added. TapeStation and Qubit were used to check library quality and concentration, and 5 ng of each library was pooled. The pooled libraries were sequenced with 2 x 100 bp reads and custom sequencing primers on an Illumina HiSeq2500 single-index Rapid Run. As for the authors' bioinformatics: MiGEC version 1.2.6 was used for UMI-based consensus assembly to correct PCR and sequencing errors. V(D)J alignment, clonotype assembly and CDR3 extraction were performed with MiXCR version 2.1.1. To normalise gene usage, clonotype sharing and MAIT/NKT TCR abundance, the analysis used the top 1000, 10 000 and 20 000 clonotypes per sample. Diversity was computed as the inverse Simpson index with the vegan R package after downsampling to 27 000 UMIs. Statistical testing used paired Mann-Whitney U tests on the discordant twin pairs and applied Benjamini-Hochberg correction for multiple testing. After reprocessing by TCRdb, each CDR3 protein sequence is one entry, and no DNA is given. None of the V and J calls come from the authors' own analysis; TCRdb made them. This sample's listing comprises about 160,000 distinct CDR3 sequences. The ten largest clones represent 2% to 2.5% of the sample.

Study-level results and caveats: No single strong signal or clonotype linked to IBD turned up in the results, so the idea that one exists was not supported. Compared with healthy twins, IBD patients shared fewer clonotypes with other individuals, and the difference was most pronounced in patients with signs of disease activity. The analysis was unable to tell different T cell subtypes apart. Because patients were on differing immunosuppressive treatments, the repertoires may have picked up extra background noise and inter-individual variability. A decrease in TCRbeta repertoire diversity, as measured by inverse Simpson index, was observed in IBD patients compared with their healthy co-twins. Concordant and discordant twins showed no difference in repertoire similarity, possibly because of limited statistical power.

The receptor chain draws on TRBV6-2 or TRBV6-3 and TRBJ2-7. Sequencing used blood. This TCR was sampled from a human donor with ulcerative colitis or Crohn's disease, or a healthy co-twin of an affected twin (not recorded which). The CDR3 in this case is CASSRLHEQYF.